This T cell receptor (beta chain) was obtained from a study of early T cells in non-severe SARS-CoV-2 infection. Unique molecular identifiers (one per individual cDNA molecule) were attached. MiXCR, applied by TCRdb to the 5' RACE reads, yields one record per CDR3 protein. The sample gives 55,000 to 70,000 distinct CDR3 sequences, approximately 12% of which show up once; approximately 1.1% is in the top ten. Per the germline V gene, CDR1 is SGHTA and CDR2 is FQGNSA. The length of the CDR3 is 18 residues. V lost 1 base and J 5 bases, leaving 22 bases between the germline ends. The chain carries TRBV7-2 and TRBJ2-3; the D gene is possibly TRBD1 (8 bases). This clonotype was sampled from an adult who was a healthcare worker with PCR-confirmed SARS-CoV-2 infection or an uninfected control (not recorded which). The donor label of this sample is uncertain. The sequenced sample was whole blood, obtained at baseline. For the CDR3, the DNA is TGTGCCAGCAGCTTAGTGGGCGGGGGCAGGGGGCAATTAGATACGCAGTATTTT. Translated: CASSLVGGGRGQLDTQYF. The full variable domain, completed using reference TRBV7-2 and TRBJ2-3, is GAGVSQSPSNKVTEKGKDVELRCDPISGHTALYWYRQSLGQGLEFLIYFQGNSAPDKSGLPSDRFSAERTGGSVSTLTIQRTQQEDSAVYLCASSLVGGGRGQLDTQYFGPGTRLTVL.